The 9 T cell receptor beta chains given below trace back to one sample, sequenced in a study of shared clonotypes between healthy human individuals. CD45RO-negative cells were positively selected for CCR7, leaving out terminally differentiated effector memory CD45RA+ cells. Clones were read by immunoSEQ multiplex PCR, and TCRdb kept only the in-frame ones, dropping some. The sample shows roughly 1,800,000 clones, approximately 94% of them seen only once. The sample was naive CD8+ T cells sorted from blood. All receptors come from a man younger than 35 in good health.

CDR3 loop: CASSEGQQYNYGYTF. CDR3 bases: TGTGCCAGCAGCGAGGGCCAGCAGTATAACTATGGCTACACCTTC. The V and J genes are TRBV5-5 and TRBJ1-2; D gene ambiguous. The ends were cut back, 4 bases at V and 1 base at J, with 14 bases in the middle. The CDR3 is 15 amino acids. Germline CDR1 reads SGHKS; CDR2 reads YYEKEE (reference sequence).

This chain uses TRBV5-4 with TRBJ2-1, with a weak D call TRBD1 (6 bases). The ends were cut back, 4 bases at V and 1 base at J, with 12 bases in the middle. The CDR3 is 15 amino acids. Germline V gives CDR1 SGHNT, CDR2 YYREEE (reference sequence). CDR3 nucleotides: TGTGCCAGCAGCGATACAGGGTTATCCTACAATGAGCAGTTCTTC. Protein product: CASSDTGLSYNEQFF.

The V gene is TRBV14, the J gene TRBJ2-5; D uncertain. Germline CDR1 SGHDN, CDR2 FVKESK. The CDR3 length is 12 residues. With 0 bases removed from V and 4 bases from J, the gap between germline ends came to 3 bases. This CDR3 is CASSQDLETQYF. CDR3 bases: TGTGCCAGCAGCCAAGATTTAGAGACCCAGTACTTC. Complete variable domain (other parts from reference TRBV14 and TRBJ2-5): EAGVTQFPSHSVIEKGQTVTLRCDPISGHDNLYWYRRVMGKEIKFLLHFVKESKQDESGMPNNRFLAERTGGTYSTLKVQPAELEDSGVYFCASSQDLETQYFGPGTRLLVL.

This chain joins TRBV6-5 and TRBJ2-1; no firm D call. Between the trimmed V and J ends, which lost 6 bases and 0 bases, there was a span of 9 bases. Germline CDR1 MNHEY, CDR2 SVGAGI. CDR3 length: 14 residues. The CDR3 protein is CASSQESSYNEQFF. In DNA form, the CDR3 reads TGTGCCAGCAGCCAGGAGAGCTCCTACAATGAGCAGTTCTTC.

The V gene is TRBV10-2, the J gene TRBJ2-2; D gene uncertain. Germline V gene data show CDR1 as WSHSY and CDR2 as SAAADI. V was pared by 7 bases and J by 8 bases, with 17 bases between. This CDR3 is 14 amino acids long. CDR3 amino acids: CASISDPIGGELFF. CDR3 bases: TGCGCCAGCATCTCTGACCCGATTGGGGGGGAGCTGTTTTTT.

This sequence joins TRBV5-4 and TRBJ2-1; TRBD2 is a possible D gene (6 bases). CDR1 and CDR2 (germline): SGHNT, YYREEE (reference sequence). This CDR3 spans 16 amino acids. V gave up 2 bases and J gave up 1 base, with 13 bases separating them. The CDR3 spells CASSFMGGPSYNEQFF. For the CDR3, the DNA is TGTGCCAGCAGCTTCATGGGGGGACCTTCCTACAATGAGCAGTTCTTC.

The chain has TRBV10-3 and TRBJ2-5, with D possibly called TRBD1 or TRBD2 (5 bases each). The DNA end is a closer match to TRBJ2-7, so the J assignment may be wrong. CDR1 and CDR2 from the germline V gene are ENHRY and SYGVKD. There are 17 residues in the CDR3. CDR3 sequence (DNA): TGTGCCATCAGTGAGTGGGACCCACCCGAGTTTAACTACGAGCAGTACTTC. It specifies CAISEWDPPEFNYEQYF.

This clone was detected once. The CDR3 DNA reads as TGTGCCAGCAGGATCACGACAGGTTCCTACGAGCAGTACTTC. Amino acid sequence: CASRITTGSYEQYF. J is TRBJ2-7 and V is TRBV6-5, with D maybe TRBD1 (6 bases). Germline V gives CDR1 MNHEY, CDR2 SVGAGI. This CDR3 is built from 14 residues. Between the trimmed V and J ends, which lost 6 bases and 1 base, there was a span of 13 bases.

J is TRBJ2-2 and V is TRBV10-3, with 11 bases matching TRBD2. With V trimmed by 10 bases and J by 3 bases, 4 bases remained unmatched. CDR1 is ENHRY, CDR2 SYGVKD, per germline. The CDR3 runs to 14 residues. The CDR3 nucleotides read TGTGCCACCTCACTAGCGGGAGACACCGGGGAGCTGTTTTTT. It is translated as CATSLAGDTGELFF.